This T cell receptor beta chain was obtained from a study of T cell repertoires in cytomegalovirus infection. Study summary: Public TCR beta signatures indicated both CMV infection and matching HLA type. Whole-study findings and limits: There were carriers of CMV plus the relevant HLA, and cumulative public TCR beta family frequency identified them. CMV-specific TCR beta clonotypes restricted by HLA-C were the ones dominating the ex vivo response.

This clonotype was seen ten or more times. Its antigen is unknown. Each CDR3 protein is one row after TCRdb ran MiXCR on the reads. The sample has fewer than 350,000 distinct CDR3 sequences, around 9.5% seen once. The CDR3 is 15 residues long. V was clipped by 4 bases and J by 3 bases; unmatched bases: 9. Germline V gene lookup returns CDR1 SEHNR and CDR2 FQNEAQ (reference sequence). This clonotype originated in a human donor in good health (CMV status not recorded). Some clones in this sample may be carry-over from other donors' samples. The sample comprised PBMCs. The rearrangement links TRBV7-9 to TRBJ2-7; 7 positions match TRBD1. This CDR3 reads CASSSGTDNFYEQYF. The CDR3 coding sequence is TGTGCCAGCAGCTCCGGGACAGATAACTTCTACGAGCAGTACTTC. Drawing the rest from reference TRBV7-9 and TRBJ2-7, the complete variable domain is DTGVSQNPRHKITKRGQNVTFRCDPISEHNRLYWYRQTLGQGPEFLTYFQNEAQLEKSRLLSDRFSAERPKGSFSTLEIQRTEQGDSAMYLCASSSGTDNFYEQYFGPGTRLTVT.